This T cell receptor (beta chain) is from a study of blood T cell repertoires in COVID-19. CDR1 is SGDLS, CDR2 YYNGEE, per germline. The CDR3 is 14 residues long. The V end was cut by 8 bases, the J end by 2 bases, with 11 bases between. This clone was recorded once. TCRdb's table, derived via immunoSEQ multiplex PCR, lists solely in-frame clones and lacks some. The sample records around 300,000 clones, roughly 88% being singletons. The receptor's source is a woman aged 45-65 years with active or convalescent COVID-19. Sequenced sample: peripheral blood. The chain is built from TRBV9 and TRBJ2-6, with D uncertain. The CDR3 protein is CASSSGPGANVLTF. In DNA form, the CDR3 reads TGTGCCAGTTCAAGTGGGCCTGGGGCCAACGTCCTGACTTTC. The full variable domain, completed using reference TRBV9 and TRBJ2-6, is DSGVTQTPKHLITATGQRVTLRCSPRSGDLSVYWYQQSLDQGLQFLIQYYNGEERAKGNILERFSAQQFPDLHSELNLSSLELGDSALYFCASSSGPGANVLTFGAGSRLTVL.